This TCR beta chain was sequenced during a study of blood T cell repertoires in COVID-19. In the source study's methods: The assay estimated nucleated cells by amplifying reference gene primers. Libraries were prepared by immunoSEQ multiplex PCR; TCRdb keeps only in-frame clonotypes and omits some of them. The V and J calls and clone size come from that table; D and trimming were worked out from the DNA. The sample gives about 21,000 clones, around nine tenths of which show up once; approximately 17% is in the top ten. Germline CDR1 and CDR2: MNHEY and SVGEGT. V shed 0 bases and J shed 5 bases, with 5 bases lying between them. The CDR3 covers 13 residues.

The source material was peripheral blood. The chain joins TRBV6-2 or TRBV6-3 to TRBJ2-1; D not certain. The TCR originated in a man aged 65 to 79 with active COVID-19. The CDR3 here is CASSYSENNEQFF. The CDR3 coding sequence is TGTGCCAGCAGTTACTCTGAGAACAATGAGCAGTTCTTC.